This TCR beta chain stems from a study of blood T cell repertoires in COVID-19. On the study more broadly: T cells, B-cell-depleted T cells, or PBMCs provided the cDNA or gDNA that served as material.

Participants were aged roughly 18 to 90 years, lived in over 20 US areas, and enrolled virtually. Participant-reported clinical history was the basis for cohort assignment. As originally analysed: Reference gene primer amplification gave nucleated cell count estimates. Clones were read by immunoSEQ multiplex PCR, and TCRdb kept only the in-frame ones, dropping some. Clone size and the V and J calls come from that table; the DNA yielded D and trimming. The sample contains some 240,000 clones, 80% to 90% of which appear only once. CDR3 length equals 12 residues. CDR1 and CDR2 from the germline V gene are SGHDN and FVKESK. V lost 0 bases and J lost 5, with 4 bases in between.

This rearrangement joins TRBV14 to TRBJ1-2; D is ambiguous. Specimen: PBMCs or T cells enriched from blood (not recorded which). The clonotype originates from a woman in her forties or fifties who had been exposed to COVID-19. Here the CDR3 DNA reads TGTGCCAGCAGCCAAGATCGGTATGGCTACACCTTC. It translates to CASSQDRYGYTF.